This TCR beta chain was profiled in a study of Tregs in tolerant kidney transplant recipients. As for the study in general: Related graft donors supplied nonmyeloablative bone marrow transplants, and mixed chimerism was transient.

The table came from immunoSEQ multiplex PCR; TCRdb's copy has only in-frame clones and leaves some out. Of 110,000 or so clones in the sample, around 89% are singletons; the top ten hold just under 0.35%. Study-level results: Some patients' samples used different primers over time, so nucleotide sequences weren't comparable.

CDR3 length: 16 amino acids. J gave up 2 bases and V 4 bases, and 8 bases lay outside the gene matches. Germline CDR1 reads SGDLS; CDR2 reads YYNGEE. On this clone itself: Its matching antigen is unknown.

This clonotype was sampled from a human donor who received a combined kidney and bone marrow transplant. Sample: CD4+ T cells from blood, taken before the transplant. This sequence joins TRBV9 and TRBJ2-1; 8 bases agree with TRBD2. The DNA of the CDR3 is TGTGCCAGCAGCCCAGAGGTAGCGGGACCCTACAATGAGCAGTTCTTC. It codes for CASSPEVAGPYNEQFF. The variable domain in full, with the rest retrieved from reference TRBV9 and TRBJ2-1, is DSGVTQTPKHLITATGQRVTLRCSPRSGDLSVYWYQQSLDQGLQFLIQYYNGEERAKGNILERFSAQQFPDLHSELNLSSLELGDSALYFCASSPEVAGPYNEQFFGPGTRLTVL.